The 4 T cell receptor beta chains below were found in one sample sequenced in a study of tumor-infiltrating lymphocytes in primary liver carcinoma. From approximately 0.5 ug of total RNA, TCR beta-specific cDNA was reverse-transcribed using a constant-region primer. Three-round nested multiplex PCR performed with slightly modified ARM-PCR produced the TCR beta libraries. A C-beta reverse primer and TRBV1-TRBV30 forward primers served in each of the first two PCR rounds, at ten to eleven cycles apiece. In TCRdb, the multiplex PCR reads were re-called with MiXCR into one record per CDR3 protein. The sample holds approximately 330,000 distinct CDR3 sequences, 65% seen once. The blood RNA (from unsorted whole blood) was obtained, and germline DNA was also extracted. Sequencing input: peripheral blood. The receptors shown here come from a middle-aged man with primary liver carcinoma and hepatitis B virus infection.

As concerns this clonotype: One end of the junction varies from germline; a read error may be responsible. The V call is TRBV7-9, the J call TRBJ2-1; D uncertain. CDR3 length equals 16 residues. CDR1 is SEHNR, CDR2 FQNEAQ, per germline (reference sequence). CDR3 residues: CASSFDRQSSYSEQFF. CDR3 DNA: TGTGCCAGCAGCTTTGATAGGCAGAGCTCCTACAGTGAGCAGTTCTTC.

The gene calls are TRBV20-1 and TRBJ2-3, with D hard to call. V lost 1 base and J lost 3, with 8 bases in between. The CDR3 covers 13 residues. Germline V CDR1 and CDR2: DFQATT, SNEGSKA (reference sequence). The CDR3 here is CSARVEATDTQYF. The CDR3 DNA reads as TGCAGTGCTAGAGTTGAGGCGACAGATACGCAGTATTTT.

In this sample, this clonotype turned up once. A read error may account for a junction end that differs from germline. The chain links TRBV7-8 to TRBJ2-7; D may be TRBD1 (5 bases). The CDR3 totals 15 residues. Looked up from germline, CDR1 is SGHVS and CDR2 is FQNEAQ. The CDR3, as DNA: TGTGCCAGCAGCCCCTGGGGCGCGGTTAGCTACGAGCAGTGCTTC. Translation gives CASSPWGAVSYEQCF.

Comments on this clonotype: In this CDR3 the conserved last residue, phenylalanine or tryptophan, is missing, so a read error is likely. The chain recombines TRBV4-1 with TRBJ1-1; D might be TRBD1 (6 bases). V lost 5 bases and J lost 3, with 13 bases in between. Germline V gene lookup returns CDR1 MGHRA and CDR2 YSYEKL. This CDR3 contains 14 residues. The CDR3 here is CASSGRTEDTEAFL. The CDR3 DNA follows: TGCGCCAGCAGCGGTCGGACAGAGGACACTGAAGCTTTCTTA.